These T cell receptor beta chains were read from a single sample in a study of T cells in Graves' hyperthyroidism and ophthalmopathy. TCRdb recomputed calls from the multiplex PCR reads with MiXCR, one row per CDR3 protein. The repertoire holds 190,000 or so distinct CDR3 sequences, with about 18% as singletons. Material: blood. These receptor sequences come from a man aged 40-49 years with Graves' hyperthyroidism. The CDR3 runs from the conserved cysteine through the conserved F or W. Each record gives: D gene, J gene, clone size, V gene, CDR3 DNA, CDR3 protein. D genes are given only for firm matches. Not every row has a clone size; where given, it reads once, few, many or a size class.

d_gene: -; j_gene: TRBJ1-6; abundance: few; v_gene: TRBV5-4; CDR3nt: TGTGCCAGCAGCTTGGCAGGGGTGAATTCACCCCTCCACTTT; CDR3aa: CASSLAGVNSPLHF
d_gene: -; j_gene: TRBJ1-1; abundance: many; v_gene: TRBV12-3/TRBV12-4; CDR3nt: TGTGCCAGCAGTTTTGGGCAGGGTTCTGAAGCTTTCTTT; CDR3aa: CASSFGQGSEAFF
d_gene: -; j_gene: TRBJ1-1; abundance: many; v_gene: TRBV5-6; CDR3nt: TGTGCCAGCAGCGCCGCCACAGAAGCTTTCTTT; CDR3aa: CASSAATEAFF
d_gene: TRBD1; j_gene: TRBJ2-7; abundance: -; v_gene: TRBV7-8; CDR3nt: TGTGCCAGCAGCTCAGGGACAGGGTGGGAGTACGAGCAGTACTTC; CDR3aa: CASSSGTGWEYEQYF
d_gene: -; j_gene: TRBJ1-1; abundance: many; v_gene: TRBV12-3/TRBV12-4; CDR3nt: TGTGCCAGCAGTTTTTGGCAGGGGAACACTGAAGCTTTCTTT; CDR3aa: CASSFWQGNTEAFF
d_gene: -; j_gene: TRBJ2-6; abundance: many; v_gene: TRBV28; CDR3nt: TGTGCCAGTATAAAGAGCTCTGGGGCCAACGTCCTGACTTTC; CDR3aa: CASIKSSGANVLTF
d_gene: -; j_gene: TRBJ1-5; abundance: few; v_gene: TRBV19; CDR3nt: TGTGCCAGTACCCAAAACCTGGGACGCAGCAATCAGCCCCAGCATTTT; CDR3aa: CASTQNLGRSNQPQHF
d_gene: -; j_gene: TRBJ2-7; abundance: -; v_gene: TRBV28; CDR3nt: TGTGCCAGCAGTTCCAGGAGACTACTGGAGCAGTACTTC; CDR3aa: CASSSRRLLEQYF
d_gene: -; j_gene: TRBJ1-6; abundance: many; v_gene: TRBV18; CDR3nt: TGTGCCAGCTCACCATCAAGGAGCGATTCACCCCTCCACTTT; CDR3aa: CASSPSRSDSPLHF
d_gene: -; j_gene: TRBJ2-7; abundance: -; v_gene: TRBV10-3; CDR3nt: TGTGCCATCAGCCCCCGCATATTAGGGGAGCAGTACTTC; CDR3aa: CAISPRILGEQYF
d_gene: -; j_gene: TRBJ2-3; abundance: many; v_gene: TRBV11-2; CDR3nt: TGTGCCAGCAGCCCCGTGAGGGAAGATACGCAGTATTTT; CDR3aa: CASSPVREDTQYF
d_gene: -; j_gene: TRBJ1-1; abundance: -; v_gene: TRBV29-1; CDR3nt: TGCAGCGTTGTTGTGGACCACACTGAAGCTTTCTTT; CDR3aa: CSVVVDHTEAFF
d_gene: -; j_gene: TRBJ1-1; abundance: many; v_gene: TRBV7-2; CDR3nt: TGTGCCAGCAGCGCCGGGACCAACACTGAAGCTTTCTTT; CDR3aa: CASSAGTNTEAFF
d_gene: TRBD2; j_gene: TRBJ2-5; abundance: -; v_gene: TRBV7-6; CDR3nt: TGTGCCAGCAGCCCCGAGACTAGCGGGGTTCAGACCCAGTACTTC; CDR3aa: CASSPETSGVQTQYF
d_gene: -; j_gene: TRBJ2-2; abundance: -; v_gene: TRBV10-1; CDR3nt: TGCGCCAGCAGTGATGGATCAGGAGGCACCGGGGAGCTGTTTTTT; CDR3aa: CASSDGSGGTGELFF
d_gene: TRBD1; j_gene: TRBJ1-2; abundance: many; v_gene: TRBV3-1; CDR3nt: TGTGCCAGCAGCCAGGACCGAGGGACAGCCTATGGCTACACCTTC; CDR3aa: CASSQDRGTAYGYTF
d_gene: -; j_gene: TRBJ2-7; abundance: -; v_gene: TRBV18; CDR3nt: TGTGCCAGCTCACGGCTGTCGAGGGGCTTATACGAGCAGTACTTC; CDR3aa: CASSRLSRGLYEQYF
d_gene: -; j_gene: TRBJ1-4; abundance: -; v_gene: TRBV7-3; CDR3nt: TGTGCCAGCAGCTTACTTGGGGGGGCGCATGAAAAACTGTTTTTT; CDR3aa: CASSLLGGAHEKLFF
d_gene: -; j_gene: TRBJ1-2; abundance: many; v_gene: TRBV7-9; CDR3nt: TGTGCCAGCAGCTCGGGGGACGGGGGCGCGGCTGGCTACACCTTC; CDR3aa: CASSSGDGGAAGYTF
d_gene: -; j_gene: TRBJ2-1; abundance: many; v_gene: TRBV20-1; CDR3nt: TGCAGTGCTAGTTCGTTGGGGGAATACAATGAGCAGTTCTTC; CDR3aa: CSASSLGEYNEQFF
d_gene: TRBD2; j_gene: TRBJ2-1; abundance: many; v_gene: TRBV7-2; CDR3nt: TGTGCCAGCAGCACAGGACTAGCGGGGCCCTACAATGAGCAGTTCTTC; CDR3aa: CASSTGLAGPYNEQFF
d_gene: -; j_gene: TRBJ2-4; abundance: -; v_gene: TRBV3-1; CDR3nt: TGTACCAGCAGCCACCCCGGGACAACAGCCAAAAACATCCAGTACTTC; CDR3aa: CTSSHPGTTAKNIQYF
d_gene: -; j_gene: TRBJ1-3; abundance: many; v_gene: TRBV29-1; CDR3nt: TGCAGCGCCCAGGCTCGGTCTGGAAACACCATATATTTT; CDR3aa: CSAQARSGNTIYF
d_gene: -; j_gene: TRBJ1-4; abundance: few; v_gene: TRBV18; CDR3nt: TGTGCCAGCTCGTCGGCCGGCCCAAATGAAAAACTGTTTTTT; CDR3aa: CASSSAGPNEKLFF
d_gene: -; j_gene: TRBJ1-1; abundance: many; v_gene: TRBV4-2; CDR3nt: TGTGCCAGCAGCCAAGCAGGGAACCTCTATGAAGCTTTCTTT; CDR3aa: CASSQAGNLYEAFF
d_gene: -; j_gene: TRBJ1-1; abundance: many; v_gene: TRBV30; CDR3nt: TGTGCCTGGAGTCCCAGGGTTTTGAACACTGAAGCTTTCTTT; CDR3aa: CAWSPRVLNTEAFF
d_gene: TRBD2; j_gene: TRBJ2-3; abundance: few; v_gene: TRBV7-9; CDR3nt: TGTGCCAGCAGAAGAGACATAGCGGGCGGCTGGGATACGCAGTATTTT; CDR3aa: CASRRDIAGGWDTQYF
d_gene: -; j_gene: TRBJ2-3; abundance: many; v_gene: TRBV7-9; CDR3nt: TGTGCCAGCAGCTTCTGGGGGGGGGCCGAGGATACGCAGTATTTT; CDR3aa: CASSFWGGAEDTQYF
d_gene: -; j_gene: TRBJ2-2; abundance: -; v_gene: TRBV11-2; CDR3nt: TGTGCCAGCAGCCGGGACCACACCGGGGAGCTGTTTTTT; CDR3aa: CASSRDHTGELFF
d_gene: TRBD2; j_gene: TRBJ2-1; abundance: -; v_gene: TRBV10-3; CDR3nt: TGTGCCATCAGTGAGGGGGAGGGGCCGAGCGATGAGCAGTTCTTC; CDR3aa: CAISEGEGPSDEQFF
d_gene: -; j_gene: TRBJ2-3; abundance: -; v_gene: TRBV2; CDR3nt: TGTGCCAGGGGGGCTAGCTGGGGGGTGGGAACAGATACGCAGTATTTT; CDR3aa: CARGASWGVGTDTQYF
d_gene: -; j_gene: TRBJ2-3; abundance: many; v_gene: TRBV6-1; CDR3nt: TGTGCCAGCAGTGAAGCCGGAGGCTCGACCACAGATACGCAGTATTTT; CDR3aa: CASSEAGGSTTDTQYF
d_gene: -; j_gene: TRBJ2-5; abundance: many; v_gene: TRBV7-2; CDR3nt: TGTGCCAGCAGCTCCTCGCGGCAGGGTTTCGAGACCCAGTACTTC; CDR3aa: CASSSSRQGFETQYF
d_gene: TRBD1; j_gene: TRBJ2-3; abundance: many; v_gene: TRBV30; CDR3nt: TGTGCCTGGAGTTCCCCCCACAGGGGGCTAGTGGATACGCAGTATTTT; CDR3aa: CAWSSPHRGLVDTQYF
d_gene: -; j_gene: TRBJ1-2; abundance: many; v_gene: TRBV7-2; CDR3nt: TGTGCCAGCAGCTTACAGGGTATTAACTATGGCTACACCTTC; CDR3aa: CASSLQGINYGYTF
d_gene: -; j_gene: TRBJ1-4; abundance: many; v_gene: TRBV20-1; CDR3nt: TGCAGTGCTGGGCACCCGGGACATGGGCGGGCTAATGAAAAACTGTTTTTT; CDR3aa: CSAGHPGHGRANEKLFF
d_gene: TRBD1; j_gene: TRBJ1-2; abundance: many; v_gene: TRBV28; CDR3nt: TGTGCCAGCAGCCCGACAGGGGAGTATGGCTACACCTTC; CDR3aa: CASSPTGEYGYTF
d_gene: -; j_gene: TRBJ1-6; abundance: -; v_gene: TRBV6-2/TRBV6-3; CDR3nt: TGTGCCAGCAGTTACAAGACCATATTCCATTCACCCCTCCACTTT; CDR3aa: CASSYKTIFHSPLHF
d_gene: -; j_gene: TRBJ2-4; abundance: few; v_gene: TRBV12-3/TRBV12-4; CDR3nt: TGTGCCAGCAGTAAGGTCTCCAGAAATGACATTCAGTACTTC; CDR3aa: CASSKVSRNDIQYF
d_gene: -; j_gene: TRBJ1-1; abundance: -; v_gene: TRBV7-9; CDR3nt: TGCGCCAGCAGCTTGAGCGGGACAATTGTTCAAGCTTTCTTT; CDR3aa: CASSLSGTIVQAFF
d_gene: -; j_gene: TRBJ2-2; abundance: many; v_gene: TRBV12-3/TRBV12-4; CDR3nt: TGTGCCAGCACCTCGGGGGCCGGGTCCGGGGAGCTGTTTTTT; CDR3aa: CASTSGAGSGELFF
d_gene: TRBD2; j_gene: TRBJ2-3; abundance: many; v_gene: TRBV10-3; CDR3nt: TGTGCCATCAGTCCCGCTAGCGGGGGTACTTCAATAGCTACGCAGTATTTT; CDR3aa: CAISPASGGTSIATQYF
d_gene: -; j_gene: TRBJ2-7; abundance: many; v_gene: TRBV11-2; CDR3nt: TGTGCCAGCAGGACTAGATCCGAGCAGTACTTC; CDR3aa: CASRTRSEQYF
d_gene: TRBD2; j_gene: TRBJ2-2; abundance: many; v_gene: TRBV12-5; CDR3nt: TGTGCTAGTGGTTCCCTGAGCCGGGGGGGGCTCGACCGGGCAATCACCGGGGAGCTGTTTTTT; CDR3aa: CASGSLSRGGLDRAITGELFF
d_gene: -; j_gene: TRBJ1-1; abundance: many; v_gene: TRBV28; CDR3nt: TGTGCCAGCAGTTTACCGCGGGGGAAGAACACTGAAGCTTTCTTT; CDR3aa: CASSLPRGKNTEAFF
d_gene: -; j_gene: TRBJ1-2; abundance: many; v_gene: TRBV28; CDR3nt: TGTGCCAGCAGAACCAGGGAGAACTATGGCTACACCTTC; CDR3aa: CASRTRENYGYTF
d_gene: TRBD2; j_gene: TRBJ2-7; abundance: many; v_gene: TRBV20-1; CDR3nt: TGCAGTGCGCGGCGGAACAAACTAGCGGGGAAACCCTACGAGCAGTACTTC; CDR3aa: CSARRNKLAGKPYEQYF
d_gene: TRBD1; j_gene: TRBJ1-2; abundance: -; v_gene: TRBV28; CDR3nt: TGTGCCAGCAGTTTACGGGACAGGCGCGACTATGGCTACACCTTC; CDR3aa: CASSLRDRRDYGYTF
d_gene: -; j_gene: TRBJ1-3; abundance: many; v_gene: TRBV10-1; CDR3nt: TGCGCCAGCAGCCCCGGTGGACCAACTGGAAACACCATATATTTT; CDR3aa: CASSPGGPTGNTIYF
d_gene: TRBD2; j_gene: TRBJ2-3; abundance: -; v_gene: TRBV24-1; CDR3nt: TGTGCCACCAGTGATGGGGGTCTAAGGCTAGCGGGGGGGGCCGTTAATTTCGCAGATACGCAGTATTTT; CDR3aa: CATSDGGLRLAGGAVNFADTQYF
d_gene: TRBD1; j_gene: TRBJ1-1; abundance: -; v_gene: TRBV20-1; CDR3nt: TGCAGTGCTCGACAGGGTAATCCTGAAGCTTTCTTT; CDR3aa: CSARQGNPEAFF
d_gene: -; j_gene: TRBJ2-7; abundance: -; v_gene: TRBV28; CDR3nt: TGTGCCAGCAGTCCCGCCGCAGGGTATCCCTACGAGCAGTACTTC; CDR3aa: CASSPAAGYPYEQYF